This is a list of T cell receptor beta chains from one sample in a study of OX40 agonist ivuxolimab in advanced cancers. Sequencing used immunoSEQ multiplex PCR; TCRdb keeps in-frame clones, though not all of them. The sample lists around 81,000 clones, under 90% occurring once. The sequencing used CD4+ or CD8+ T cells sorted from blood, collected in a trial of the OX40 agonist ivuxolimab. All receptors come from an adult with an advanced solid tumor such as melanoma, head and neck, liver or kidney cancer. Both conserved end residues are part of each CDR3. D genes are given only for firm matches. Clone sizes are given selectively: once, few, many, or a class where the clone is expanded.

TRBD1	TRBV4-1	TRBJ2-7	NA	CASSLTDRSLYEQYF	TGCGCCAGCAGCCTGACGGACAGGTCTTTATACGAGCAGTACTTC
NA	TRBV9	TRBJ2-1	NA	CASSWIGEPLSYNEQFF	TGTGCCAGCAGTTGGATTGGTGAGCCCCTTTCCTACAATGAGCAGTTCTTC
NA	TRBV11-3	TRBJ1-2	NA	CASSFSGGGNYGYTF	TGTGCCAGCAGCTTTAGCGGGGGGGGGAACTATGGCTACACCTTC
NA	TRBV30	TRBJ1-2	NA	CAWSVVPSGYTF	TGTGCCTGGAGTGTGGTCCCAAGTGGCTACACCTTC
TRBD2	TRBV27	TRBJ2-7	NA	CASSLSGGGLYEQYF	TGTGCCAGCAGTTTATCTGGGGGAGGGCTCTACGAGCAGTACTTC
NA	TRBV7-2	TRBJ2-5	once	CASSPSVGLKTQYF	TGTGCCAGCAGCCCCAGTGTGGGGCTAAAGACCCAGTACTTC
NA	TRBV10-1	TRBJ2-3	NA	CASSESLTDTQYF	TGCGCCAGCAGTGAGAGCCTCACAGATACGCAGTATTTT
NA	TRBV25-1	TRBJ1-2	few	CATKGGRIDGYTF	TGTGCCACCAAGGGGGGGCGCATAGATGGCTACACCTTC
TRBD1	TRBV4-1	TRBJ2-7	NA	CASSQIISAGQGFYEQYF	TGCGCCAGCAGCCAAATCATTTCTGCGGGACAGGGGTTCTACGAGCAGTACTTC
NA	TRBV7-9	TRBJ1-1	NA	CASSDDWEAFF	TGTGCCAGCAGCGATGACTGGGAAGCTTTCTTT
TRBD2	TRBV4-1	TRBJ2-3	NA	CATSSGGPLSTDTQYF	TGCGCCACTTCTAGCGGGGGGCCCTTGAGCACAGATACGCAGTATTTT
NA	TRBV4-1	TRBJ2-2	NA	CASSQALRGGVGTGELFF	TGCGCCAGCAGCCAAGCTCTGAGGGGGGGCGTGGGGACCGGGGAGCTGTTTTTT
NA	TRBV19	TRBJ1-5	NA	CASSKYRDSNQPQHF	TGTGCCAGTAGTAAATACAGGGATAGCAATCAGCCCCAGCATTTT
TRBD2	TRBV9	TRBJ2-1	NA	CASSETGTSGDNEQFF	TGTGCCAGCAGTGAGACCGGGACTAGCGGTGACAATGAGCAGTTCTTC
NA	TRBV18	TRBJ2-5	NA	CASSHSPHETQYF	TGTGCCAGCTCCCACTCCCCCCACGAGACCCAGTACTTC
NA	TRBV11-2	TRBJ2-3	NA	CASSEGLTDTQYF	TGTGCCAGCAGCGAAGGGTTGACAGATACGCAGTATTTT
NA	TRBV6-1	TRBJ2-1	NA	CASSEVSSGFRGNEQFF	TGTGCCAGCAGTGAAGTTAGTTCAGGGTTTCGGGGCAATGAGCAGTTCTTC
TRBD2	TRBV2	TRBJ2-5	NA	CASIPAGGRQETQYF	TGTGCCAGTATCCCAGCGGGAGGTCGCCAAGAGACCCAGTACTTC
NA	TRBV7-9	TRBJ2-5	NA	CASSLAGSETQYF	TGTGCCAGCAGCTTAGCAGGGTCCGAGACCCAGTACTTC
NA	TRBV7-9	TRBJ2-1	NA	CASSWDSLWDEQFF	TGTGCCAGCAGCTGGGACTCGTTATGGGATGAGCAGTTCTTC
NA	TRBV27	TRBJ1-6	NA	CASSLGPQGSALHF	TGTGCCAGCAGTTTAGGGCCCCAAGGTTCGGCCCTCCACTTT
TRBD1	TRBV7-2	TRBJ2-3	NA	CASRLWGQGTDTQYF	TGTGCCAGCAGGCTGTGGGGACAGGGAACAGATACGCAGTATTTT
TRBD2	TRBV5-8	TRBJ2-1	NA	CASRRLLAGGQNEQFF	TGTGCCAGCAGGCGGCTCCTAGCGGGAGGGCAGAATGAGCAGTTCTTC
NA	TRBV25-1	TRBJ2-2	NA	CASSRAPGELFF	TGTGCCAGCAGTCGCGCCCCCGGGGAGCTGTTTTTT
TRBD1	TRBV5-6	TRBJ1-5	NA	CASSRQGDQPQHF	TGTGCCAGCAGCCGACAGGGGGATCAGCCCCAGCATTTT
NA	TRBV5-1	TRBJ2-5	NA	CASTSGTRGETQYF	TGCGCCAGCACCTCCGGGACCCGCGGGGAGACCCAGTACTTC